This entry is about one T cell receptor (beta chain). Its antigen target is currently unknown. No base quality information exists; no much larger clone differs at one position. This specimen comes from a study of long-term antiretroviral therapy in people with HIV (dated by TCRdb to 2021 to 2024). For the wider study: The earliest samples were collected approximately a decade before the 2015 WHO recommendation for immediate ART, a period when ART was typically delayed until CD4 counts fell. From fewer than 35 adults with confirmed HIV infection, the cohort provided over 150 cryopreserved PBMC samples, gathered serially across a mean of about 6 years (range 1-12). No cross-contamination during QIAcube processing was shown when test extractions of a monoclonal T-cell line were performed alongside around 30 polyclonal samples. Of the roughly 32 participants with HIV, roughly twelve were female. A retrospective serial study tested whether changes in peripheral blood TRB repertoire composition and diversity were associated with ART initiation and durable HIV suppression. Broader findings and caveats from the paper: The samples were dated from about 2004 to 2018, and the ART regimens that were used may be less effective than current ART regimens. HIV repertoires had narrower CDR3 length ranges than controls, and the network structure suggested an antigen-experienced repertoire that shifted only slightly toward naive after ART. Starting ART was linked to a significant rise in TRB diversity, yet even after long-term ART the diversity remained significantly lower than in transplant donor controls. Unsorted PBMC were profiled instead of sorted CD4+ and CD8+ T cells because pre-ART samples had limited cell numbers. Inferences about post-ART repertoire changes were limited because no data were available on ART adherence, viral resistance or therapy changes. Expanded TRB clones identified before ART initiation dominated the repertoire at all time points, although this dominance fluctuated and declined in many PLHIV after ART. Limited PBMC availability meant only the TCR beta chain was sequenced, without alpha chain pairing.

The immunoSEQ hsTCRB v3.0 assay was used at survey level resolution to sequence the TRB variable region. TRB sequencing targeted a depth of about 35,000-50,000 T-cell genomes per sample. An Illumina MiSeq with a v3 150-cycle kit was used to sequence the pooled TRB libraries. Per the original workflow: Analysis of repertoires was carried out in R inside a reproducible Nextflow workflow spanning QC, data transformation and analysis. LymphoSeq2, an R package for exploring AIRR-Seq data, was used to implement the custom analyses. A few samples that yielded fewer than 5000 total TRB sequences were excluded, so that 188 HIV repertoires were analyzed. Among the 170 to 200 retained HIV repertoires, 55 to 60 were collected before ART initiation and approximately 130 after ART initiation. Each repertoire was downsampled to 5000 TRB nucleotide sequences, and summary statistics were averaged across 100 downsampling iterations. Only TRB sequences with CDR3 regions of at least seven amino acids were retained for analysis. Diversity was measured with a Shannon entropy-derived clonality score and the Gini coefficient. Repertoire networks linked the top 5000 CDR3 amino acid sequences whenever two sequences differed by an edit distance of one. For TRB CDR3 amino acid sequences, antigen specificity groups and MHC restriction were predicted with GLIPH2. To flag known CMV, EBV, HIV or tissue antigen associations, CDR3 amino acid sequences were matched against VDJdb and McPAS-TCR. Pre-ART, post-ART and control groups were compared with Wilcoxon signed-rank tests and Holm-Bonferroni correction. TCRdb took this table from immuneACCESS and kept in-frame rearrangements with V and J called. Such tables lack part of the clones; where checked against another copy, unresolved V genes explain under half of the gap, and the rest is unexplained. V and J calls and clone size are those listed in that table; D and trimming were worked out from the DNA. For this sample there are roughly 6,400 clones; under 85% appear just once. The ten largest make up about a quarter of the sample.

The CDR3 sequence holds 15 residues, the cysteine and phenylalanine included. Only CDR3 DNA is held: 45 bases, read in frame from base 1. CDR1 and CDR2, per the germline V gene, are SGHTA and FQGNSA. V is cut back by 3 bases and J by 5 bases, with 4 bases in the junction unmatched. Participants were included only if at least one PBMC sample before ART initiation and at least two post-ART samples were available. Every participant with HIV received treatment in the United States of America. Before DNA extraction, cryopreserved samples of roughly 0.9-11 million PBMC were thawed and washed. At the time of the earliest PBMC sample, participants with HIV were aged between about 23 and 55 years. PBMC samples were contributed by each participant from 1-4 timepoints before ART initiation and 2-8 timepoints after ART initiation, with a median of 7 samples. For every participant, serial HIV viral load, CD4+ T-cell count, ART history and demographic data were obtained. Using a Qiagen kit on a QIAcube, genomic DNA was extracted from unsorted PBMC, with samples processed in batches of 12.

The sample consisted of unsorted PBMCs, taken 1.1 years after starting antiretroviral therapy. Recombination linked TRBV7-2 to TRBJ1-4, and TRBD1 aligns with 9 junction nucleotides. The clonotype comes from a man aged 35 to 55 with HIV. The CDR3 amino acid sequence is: CASSFFGTGNEKLFF. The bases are TGTGCCAGCAGCTTTTTTGGGACAGGGAATGAAAAACTGTTTTTT.